The TCR beta chain described here comes from a study of PD-1 blockade in classical Hodgkin lymphoma. Time point reported: newly diagnosed, previously untreated cHL patient sample. TCRdb's copy holds only in-frame clones and misses some; the assay was immunoSEQ multiplex PCR. The sample records about 20,000 clones, around nine tenths being singletons. Germline assignment: CDR1 MNHNS and CDR2 SASEGT. Trimming shortened V by 3 bases and J by 7 bases, and 16 bases separated the two germline ends. The CDR3 is 15 residues long. Sequenced sample: peripheral blood mononuclear cells (PBMCs). The origin of this receptor is a human donor with classical Hodgkin lymphoma. The genes are TRBV6-1 and TRBJ1-5; D gene ambiguous. DNA for the CDR3: TGTGCCAGCAGTGAGGGTTGGGTACGTGGACAGCCCCAGCATTTT. It translates to CASSEGWVRGQPQHF.